Presented here are 8 T cell receptor beta chains from one specimen sequenced in a study of blood T cell repertoires in COVID-19. The protocol was immunoSEQ multiplex PCR, while the TCRdb copy is restricted to in-frame clones and leaves out a portion. The sample comprises approximately 450,000 clones, approximately 90% of which are singletons, and 4.3% rests with the top ten. Material for sequencing was peripheral blood. All receptors derive from a woman in her twenties or thirties with acute or convalescent COVID-19.

The chain employs TRBV24-1 and TRBJ2-3; 9 nucleotides align to TRBD2. The length of the CDR3 is 16 residues. Looked up from germline, CDR1 is KGHDR and CDR2 is SFDVKD. J was trimmed by 1 base and V by 4 bases; bases with no gene match: 5. The CDR3 DNA is TGTGCCACCAGTGACCCTAGCGGGGACGGCACAGATACGCAGTATTTT. The encoded protein is CATSDPSGDGTDTQYF.

This chain links TRBV15 with TRBJ2-7; D gene uncertain. The CDR3 has 11 residues. The ends were cut back, 5 bases at V and 5 bases at J, with 7 bases in the middle. CDR1 is LNHNV, CDR2 YYDKDF, per germline (reference sequence). The CDR3 region is CATSLVNEQYF. Written as DNA, the CDR3 is TGTGCCACCAGCCTAGTCAACGAGCAGTACTTC.

This clone showed up just once. The V gene is TRBV6-4, the J gene TRBJ1-2, with 7 bases fitting TRBD1. CDR1 MRHNA and CDR2 SNTAGT come from the germline V gene. The CDR3 consists of 15 residues. Trimming at V came to 0 bases and at J to 6 bases, leaving 7 bases not matched to a gene. The CDR3 reads CASSDSTGNRDGYTF. The CDR3 DNA is TGTGCCAGCAGTGACTCGACAGGGAATAGAGATGGCTACACCTTC.

The chain links TRBV6-5 to TRBJ2-4; D gene unclear. The CDR3 consists of 13 residues. In germline, CDR1 is MNHEY, CDR2 SVGAGI. Trimming removed 7 bases at V and 1 base at J, with 8 bases between. CDR3 DNA: TGTGCCAGCATACCTACGGCCAAAAACATTCAGTACTTC. It encodes CASIPTAKNIQYF.

V gene TRBV4-1 combines with J gene TRBJ1-5; D is unclear. V was cut by 0 bases and J by 9 bases, with 9 bases left in between. CDR1 is MGHRA, CDR2 YSYEKL, per germline. This CDR3 is built from 13 residues. CDR3 DNA sequence: TGCGCCAGCAGCCAAGAGGTTACGGGGCCCCAGCATTTT. Amino acid sequence: CASSQEVTGPQHF.

Concerning this clone: A read error may explain this, as a much larger clone is one base away. The genes are TRBV24-1 and TRBJ1-2; TRBD1 matches 9 bases. This CDR3 has 13 amino acids. With V trimmed by 6 bases and J by 5 bases, 3 bases remained unmatched. CDR1 is KGHDR and CDR2 is SFDVKD in the germline V gene. The CDR3 region has the DNA TGTGCCACCAGTCGGACAGGGGAGTATGGCTACACCTTC. The encoded protein is CATSRTGEYGYTF.

This rearrangement joins TRBV10-3 to TRBJ1-1, with a tentative D call TRBD1 (5 bases). Trimming shortened V by 5 bases and J by 1 base, and 17 bases separated the two germline ends. This CDR3 is 16 amino acids long. Germline V gene lookup returns CDR1 ENHRY and CDR2 SYGVKD. CDR3 nucleotide sequence: TGTGCCATCAGTCTAGGAATAGGACAAAAGAACACTGAAGCTTTCTTT. It codes for CAISLGIGQKNTEAFF.

The genes are TRBV11-2 and TRBJ1-6, with D possibly being TRBD1 (5 bases). The CDR3 is made up of 18 amino acids. The germline V gene encodes CDR1 SGHAT and CDR2 FQNNGV. Trimming removed 1 base at V and 2 bases at J, with 15 bases between. The CDR3 coding sequence is TGTGCCAGCAGCTTAGTGTTCCAGGGAACGCCCTATAATTCACCCCTCCACTTT. Residues: CASSLVFQGTPYNSPLHF.